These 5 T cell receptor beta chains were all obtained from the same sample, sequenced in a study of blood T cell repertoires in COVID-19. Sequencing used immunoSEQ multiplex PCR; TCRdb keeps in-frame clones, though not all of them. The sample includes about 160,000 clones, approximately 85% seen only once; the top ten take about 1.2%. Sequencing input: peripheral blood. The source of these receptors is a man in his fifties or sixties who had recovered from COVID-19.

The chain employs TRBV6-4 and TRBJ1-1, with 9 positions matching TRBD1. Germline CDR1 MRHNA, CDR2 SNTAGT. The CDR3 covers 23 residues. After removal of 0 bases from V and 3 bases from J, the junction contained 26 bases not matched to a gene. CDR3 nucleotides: TGTGCCAGCAGTGACTCGATCGGGACCGGGACAGGGTGGAAAGAGGTGGTGTACACTGAAGCTTTCTTT. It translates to CASSDSIGTGTGWKEVVYTEAFF.

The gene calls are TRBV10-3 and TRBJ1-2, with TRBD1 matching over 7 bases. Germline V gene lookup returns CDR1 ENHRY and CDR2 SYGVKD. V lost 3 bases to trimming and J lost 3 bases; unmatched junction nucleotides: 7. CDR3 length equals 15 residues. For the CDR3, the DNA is TGTGCCATCAGTGACCCAAGGGACAGAGACTATGGCTACACCTTC. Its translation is CAISDPRDRDYGYTF.

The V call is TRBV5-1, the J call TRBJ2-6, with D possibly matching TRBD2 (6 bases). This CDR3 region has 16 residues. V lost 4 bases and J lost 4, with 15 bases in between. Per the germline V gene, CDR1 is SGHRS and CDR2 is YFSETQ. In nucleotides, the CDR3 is TGCGCCAGCAGCACCGGGGGTAGTGCGGGGGCCAACGTCCTGACTTTC. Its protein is CASSTGGSAGANVLTF.

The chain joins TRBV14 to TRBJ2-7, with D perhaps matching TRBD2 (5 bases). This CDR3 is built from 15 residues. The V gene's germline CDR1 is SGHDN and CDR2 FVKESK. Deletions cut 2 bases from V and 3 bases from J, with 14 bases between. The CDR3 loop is CASSQRGSFGYEQYF. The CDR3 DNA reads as TGTGCCAGCAGCCAAAGAGGGAGTTTCGGCTACGAGCAGTACTTC.

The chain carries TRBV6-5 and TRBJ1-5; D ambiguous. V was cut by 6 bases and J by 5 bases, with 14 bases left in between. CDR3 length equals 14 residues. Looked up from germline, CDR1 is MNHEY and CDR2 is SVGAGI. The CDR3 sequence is CASSPGNLDQPQHF. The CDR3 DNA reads TGTGCCAGCAGCCCCGGTAATTTGGATCAGCCCCAGCATTTT.